Listed below are T cell receptor beta chains from one sample, sequenced in a study of T cell responses to AZD1222 COVID-19 vaccine. Measured with immunoSEQ multiplex PCR; TCRdb has only the in-frame clones, and not every one. The profile shows under 300,000 clones, approximately 93% of them singletons. The material sequenced was peripheral blood, taken on day 0 of AZD1222 vaccination. The origin of the receptors is an adult in good health. Both conserved end residues are part of each CDR3. A D gene is named only where the DNA matches it firmly. Some rows have no size entry. The others give once, few or many, or a class for an expanded clone.

V gene	D gene	J gene	clone size	CDR3 protein	CDR3 DNA
TRBV7-2	NA	TRBJ1-2	NA	CASSFQGRYGYTF	TGTGCCAGCAGCTTCCAGGGACGTTATGGCTACACCTTC
TRBV7-2	TRBD2	TRBJ2-1	once	CASSPSGGGRVYNEQFF	TGTGCCAGCAGCCCCTCGGGAGGGGGTAGGGTATACAATGAGCAGTTCTTC
TRBV19	NA	TRBJ1-5	NA	CASSTSGGQPQHF	TGTGCCAGTAGTACCTCCGGAGGTCAGCCCCAGCATTTT
TRBV27	NA	TRBJ1-1	NA	CASSLSGADRKAFF	TGTGCCAGCAGTTTATCGGGGGCTGATCGAAAAGCTTTCTTT
TRBV5-1	NA	TRBJ2-4	NA	CASSPGGGAKNIQYF	TGCGCCAGCAGCCCTGGGGGGGGCGCCAAAAACATTCAGTACTTC
TRBV19	NA	TRBJ1-6	NA	CAGSRDFNSPLHF	TGTGCCGGATCCCGGGACTTTAATTCACCCCTCCACTTT
TRBV29-1	TRBD2	TRBJ2-7	NA	CSVEGLAGGGEQYF	TGCAGCGTTGAAGGTCTAGCGGGAGGGGGAGAGCAGTACTTC
TRBV7-3	NA	TRBJ2-1	NA	CASSRQGSSYNEQFF	TGTGCCAGCAGCCGTCAGGGGAGCTCCTACAATGAGCAGTTCTTC
TRBV28	NA	TRBJ2-4	NA	CASSLGRRTILAKNIQYF	TGTGCCAGCAGTTTAGGCCGGAGGACTATCCTAGCCAAAAACATTCAGTACTTC
TRBV5-1	TRBD1	TRBJ2-7	NA	CASSLHGTGDSYEQYF	TGCGCCAGCAGCTTGCATGGGACAGGGGATTCCTACGAGCAGTACTTC
TRBV18	NA	TRBJ1-2	NA	CASSPNRENYGYTF	TGTGCCAGCTCACCGAACAGGGAAAACTATGGCTACACCTTC
TRBV6-5	NA	TRBJ1-2	NA	CASRPVAGGYGYTF	TGTGCCAGCAGGCCTGTGGCCGGGGGCTATGGCTACACCTTC
TRBV6-5	NA	TRBJ2-7	NA	CASSYLHHYEQYF	TGTGCCAGCAGTTACCTACACCACTACGAGCAGTACTTC
TRBV4-2	TRBD2	TRBJ2-3	NA	CASSPSGADDTQYF	TGTGCCAGCAGCCCTAGCGGGGCCGATGATACGCAGTATTTT
TRBV18	TRBD1	TRBJ1-6	once	CASSLSRDRVNSPLHF	TGTGCCAGCTCACTGTCCCGGGACAGGGTTAATTCACCCCTCCACTTT
TRBV3-1/TRBV3-2	NA	TRBJ1-6	NA	CASSQELPSSYNSPLHF	TGTGCCAGCAGCCAAGAACTACCGAGCTCCTATAATTCACCCCTCCACTTT
TRBV11-3	NA	TRBJ2-1	NA	CASSLRARGTYNEQFF	TGTGCCAGCAGCTTACGGGCGAGGGGAACCTACAATGAGCAGTTCTTC
TRBV7-2	TRBD1	TRBJ1-1	NA	CASSLMGQTGEAFF	TGTGCCAGCAGCTTAATGGGACAGACGGGGGAAGCTTTCTTT
TRBV5-1	NA	TRBJ1-3	NA	CASSLEETRSGNTIYF	TGCGCCAGCAGCTTAGAGGAGACCCGCTCTGGAAACACCATATATTTT
TRBV5-1	TRBD2	TRBJ2-1	NA	CASSPLTGGSYNEQFF	TGCGCCAGCAGTCCTCTGACGGGGGGGTCCTACAATGAGCAGTTCTTC
TRBV28	TRBD1	TRBJ1-6	NA	CASSLNRDSFRSPLHF	TGTGCCAGCAGTCTAAACCGGGACAGCTTTAGGTCACCCCTCCACTTT
TRBV28	TRBD1	TRBJ2-7	NA	CASSLGTGGPYEQYF	TGTGCCAGCAGTTTAGGAACAGGGGGCCCCTACGAGCAGTACTTC
TRBV27	NA	TRBJ1-3	NA	CATGPSSGNTIYF	TGTGCCACCGGACCCAGCTCTGGAAACACCATATATTTT
TRBV3-1/TRBV3-2	NA	TRBJ1-1	NA	CASSQDQGRGTEAFF	TGTGCCAGCAGCCAAGATCAGGGGAGAGGCACTGAAGCTTTCTTT
TRBV14	NA	TRBJ2-7	NA	CASSLLGKSYEQYF	TGTGCCAGCAGCCTACTAGGGAAATCCTACGAGCAGTACTTC
TRBV19	TRBD1	TRBJ2-7	NA	CATDYPFQGVAYEQYF	TGTGCCACCGATTACCCTTTCCAGGGGGTCGCCTACGAGCAGTACTTC
TRBV5-1	NA	TRBJ1-2	NA	CASSLGGTSTGGYTF	TGCGCCAGCAGCTTGGGGGGCACCTCAACGGGTGGCTACACCTTC
TRBV27	TRBD1	TRBJ1-5	NA	CASSSLQGASNQPQHF	TGTGCCAGCAGTTCACTACAGGGGGCGAGCAATCAGCCCCAGCATTTT
TRBV24-1	NA	TRBJ2-7	NA	CATSDWASYEQYF	TGTGCCACCAGTGATTGGGCCAGCTACGAGCAGTACTTC
TRBV7-6	NA	TRBJ2-7	NA	CASSLGALRAGYEQYF	TGTGCCAGCAGCTTAGGAGCCCTCCGGGCCGGGTACGAGCAGTACTTC
TRBV5-1	TRBD2	TRBJ2-1	NA	CASSFSLAGAYNEQFF	TGCGCCAGCAGCTTCTCCCTAGCGGGGGCCTACAATGAGCAGTTCTTC
TRBV6-5	NA	TRBJ2-7	NA	CASSMDYSSPRGQYF	TGTGCCAGCAGTATGGACTACTCCTCCCCCCGTGGGCAGTACTTC
TRBV5-5	TRBD1	TRBJ2-1	NA	CASSLRTGGDLGEQFF	TGTGCCAGCAGCCTTCGGACAGGGGGGGACTTGGGTGAGCAGTTCTTC
TRBV12-3/TRBV12-4	TRBD1	TRBJ1-5	NA	CASSSTGDQPQHF	TGTGCCAGCAGTTCCACAGGGGATCAGCCCCAGCATTTT
TRBV5-4	NA	TRBJ1-1	few	CASSLALGPLIRNTEAFF	TGTGCCAGCAGCTTGGCCTTGGGACCCCTAATCAGGAACACTGAAGCTTTCTTT
TRBV10-3	TRBD1	TRBJ1-2	once	CAIRDDRGSSGYTF	TGTGCCATCAGGGATGACAGGGGTAGTAGTGGCTACACCTTC
TRBV3-1/TRBV3-2	NA	TRBJ1-5	NA	CASSQTSLKQGTYNQPQHF	TGTGCCAGCAGCCAAACCTCGCTCAAACAGGGTACTTACAATCAGCCCCAGCATTTT
TRBV5-5	NA	TRBJ2-6	NA	CASSAGANVLTF	TGTGCCAGCAGCGCTGGGGCCAACGTCCTGACTTTC
TRBV6-1	NA	TRBJ1-1	NA	CASSEIGTAFF	TGTGCCAGCAGTGAAATAGGGACCGCTTTCTTT
TRBV2	NA	TRBJ1-2	NA	CASSVETNYGYTF	TGTGCCAGCAGTGTAGAGACTAACTATGGCTACACCTTC
TRBV4-1	TRBD2	TRBJ2-1	NA	CASSQSITGLAYNEQFF	TGCGCCAGCAGCCAATCAATAACGGGACTAGCTTACAATGAGCAGTTCTTC
TRBV7-9	NA	TRBJ2-3	NA	CASSLERGTDTQYF	TGTGCCAGCAGCTTAGAAAGGGGCACAGATACGCAGTATTTT
TRBV28	TRBD1	TRBJ2-3	NA	CASRDRGRLADTQYF	TGTGCCAGCAGGGATAGGGGGCGCTTGGCAGATACGCAGTATTTT
TRBV18	TRBD1	TRBJ1-6	NA	CASSGTAANSPLHF	TGTGCCAGCTCCGGGACAGCAGCTAATTCACCCCTCCACTTT
TRBV5-6	NA	TRBJ1-6	NA	CASSLGGAENSPLHF	TGTGCCAGCAGCCTTGGCGGTGCAGAAAATTCACCCCTCCACTTT
TRBV2	NA	TRBJ2-3	NA	CASSENTVTDTQYF	TGTGCCAGCAGTGAAAACACAGTCACAGATACGCAGTATTTT
TRBV11-2	NA	TRBJ2-1	NA	CASAWTENNEQFF	TGTGCCAGCGCTTGGACGGAGAACAATGAGCAGTTCTTC
TRBV6-5	NA	TRBJ1-1	NA	CASSFGVMNTEAFF	TGTGCCAGCAGTTTCGGGGTAATGAACACTGAAGCTTTCTTT
TRBV6-9	TRBD2	TRBJ2-1	NA	CASSYLGLAPYNEQFF	TGTGCCAGCAGTTATCTCGGACTAGCGCCGTACAATGAGCAGTTCTTC